This TCR beta chain is drawn from a study of blood T cell repertoires in COVID-19. Looking at the study overall: The United States, Italy and Spain supplied acute and convalescent COVID-19 samples. The cDNA or gDNA used as material had been derived from T cells, B-cell-depleted T cells, or PBMCs.

As handled by the study authors: Amplification with reference gene primers provided the estimates of nucleated cell counts. TCRdb's table, derived via immunoSEQ multiplex PCR, lists solely in-frame clones and lacks some. D and trimming come from the DNA, and the V and J calls and clone size come from that table. Of roughly 45,000 clones in the sample, about nine tenths were seen once. This CDR3 comprises 16 residues. CDR1 and CDR2 (germline): MDHEN, SYDVKM. With 8 bases removed from V and 3 bases from J, the gap between germline ends came to 23 bases. Sequenced input: peripheral blood. This sequence was found in a man in his sixties or seventies with active COVID-19. This chain connects TRBV28 to TRBJ2-7; possible D gene TRBD2, 6 bases. The CDR3 spells CASRMSRREGVYEQYF. CDR3 nucleotide sequence: TGTGCCAGCCGAATGTCACGGCGGGAAGGCGTCTACGAGCAGTACTTC.